These 22 T cell receptor beta chains were sequenced from one sample in a study of cytomegalovirus exposure and HLA in healthy donors. The study ran its PCR with 60 Vbeta and 13 Jbeta primers. Measured with immunoSEQ multiplex PCR; TCRdb has only the in-frame clones, and not every one. The sample includes some 170,000 clones, about 72% of them seen just once. Input material: PBMCs. These TCRs come from a human donor in good health.

The V gene is TRBV5-4, the J gene TRBJ2-7, with 7 bases aligning to TRBD2. Germline V gives CDR1 SGHNT, CDR2 YYREEE (reference sequence). The CDR3 runs 14 residues. The trim removed 5 bases at V and 3 bases at J, leaving 8 bases unmatched. CDR3 sequence: CASRASGDSYEQYF. CDR3 bases: TGTGCCAGCAGGGCTAGCGGAGATAGCTACGAGCAGTACTTC. Supplemented by reference TRBV5-4 and TRBJ2-7, the full variable domain reads ETGVTQSPTHLIKTRGQQVTLRCSSQSGHNTVSWYQQALGQGPQFIFQYYREEENGRGNFPPRFSGLQFPNYSSELNVNALELDDSALYLCASRASGDSYEQYFGPGTRLTVT.

This clone was detected only a few times. The rearrangement joins TRBV9 to TRBJ2-3, with unresolved D. From germline, CDR1 is SGDLS and CDR2 YYNGEE. This CDR3 comprises 15 residues. Trimming took off 0 bases at V and 0 bases at J, with 8 bases between the two ends. The CDR3 DNA reads as TGTGCCAGCAGCGTAGATGGCACGAGCACAGATACGCAGTATTTT. Protein sequence: CASSVDGTSTDTQYF.

The gene calls are TRBV5-4 and TRBJ2-5; no reliable D call. CDR3 size: 15 residues. V was trimmed by 4 bases and J by 0 bases, leaving 13 bases between them. Germline-derived CDR1 and CDR2 are SGHNT and YYREEE (reference sequence). CDR3 DNA sequence: TGTGCCAGCAGCCAGACTGACTTGTACCAAGAGACCCAGTACTTC. Translation: CASSQTDLYQETQYF. Complete variable domain (other parts from reference TRBV5-4 and TRBJ2-5): ETGVTQSPTHLIKTRGQQVTLRCSSQSGHNTVSWYQQALGQGPQFIFQYYREEENGRGNFPPRFSGLQFPNYSSELNVNALELDDSALYLCASSQTDLYQETQYFGPGTRLLVL.

This clone was seen a few times. V and J are TRBV6-6 and TRBJ1-1; D may be TRBD1 (6 bases). V lost 7 bases and J lost 5, with 11 bases in between. There are 12 residues in the CDR3. Germline CDR1 is MNHNY and CDR2 is SVGAGI (reference sequence). In DNA, the CDR3 is TGTGCCAGCAACAAACAGGGAACTGAAGCTTTCTTT. Translated: CASNKQGTEAFF.

The chain has TRBV5-1 and TRBJ2-7; 10 bases agree with TRBD1. Looked up from germline, CDR1 is SGHRS and CDR2 is YFSETQ. Trimming took 4 bases from V and 5 from J; bases not matched to a gene: 9. The CDR3 length is 15 residues. The CDR3 DNA reads TGCGCCAGCAGCGTCGACAGGGGGCGCGTAAACGAGCAGTACTTC. Translated, it gives CASSVDRGRVNEQYF.

The chain links TRBV19 to TRBJ1-2; TRBD1 matches 10 bases. The CDR3 has 14 residues. The J segment lost 4 bases and the V segment lost 7 bases, leaving 6 bases of the junction unmatched. Germline CDR1 LNHDA, CDR2 SQIVND (reference sequence). The DNA of the CDR3 is TGTGCCAGTACCGAGGACAGGGGGGCCTATGGCTACACCTTC. Amino acid sequence: CASTEDRGAYGYTF.

This clone has a handful of counts. CDR3 sequence (DNA): TGTGCCAGCAGCCGGGTACAAACCGGTGAAGCTTTCTTT. Encoded protein: CASSRVQTGEAFF. This sequence joins TRBV13 and TRBJ1-1, with unresolved D. This CDR3 has 13 amino acids. CDR1 is PRHDT and CDR2 is FYEKMQ in the germline V gene (reference sequence). V lost 5 bases and J 7 bases, leaving 14 bases between the germline ends.

This CDR3 is CASSLGAAGEETQYF. DNA of the CDR3: TGCGCCAGCAGCTTGGGGGCAGCGGGGGAGGAGACCCAGTACTTC. V is TRBV5-1 and J is TRBJ2-5, with TRBD2 identical over 8 bases. Per the germline V gene, CDR1 is SGHRS and CDR2 is YFSETQ. The V gene end was trimmed by 0 bases and the J gene end by 5 bases; junction bases not matched to a gene: 6. This CDR3 spans 15 amino acids.

This chain uses TRBV4-2 with TRBJ1-3, with 10 bases that match TRBD1. Germline assignment: CDR1 LGHNA and CDR2 YNFKEQ. This CDR3 region has 17 residues. V gave up 4 bases and J gave up 0 bases; unmatched junction bases: 6. In DNA form, the CDR3 reads TGTGCCAGCAGCCGCAGACAGGGGGCAGACTCTGGAAACACCATATATTTT. Protein: CASSRRQGADSGNTIYF.

The J gene is TRBJ1-5, the V gene TRBV19; 10 bases align to TRBD1. This CDR3 contains 15 residues. V shed 4 bases, J shed 1 base, and the junction held 1 base outside the gene matches. Germline CDR1 and CDR2: LNHDA and SQIVND (reference sequence). The CDR3 DNA reads as TGTGCCAGTAGTAAGGACAGGGGGAGCAATCAGCCCCAGCATTTT. Amino acid sequence: CASSKDRGSNQPQHF.

The DNA for the CDR3 is TGTGCCAGCAGTCCACCCTCGGGATCTTGGGGCTACACCTTC. It is translated as CASSPPSGSWGYTF. The rearrangement uses TRBV6-6 and TRBJ1-2; unclear D gene. Germline CDR1 is MNHNY and CDR2 is SVGAGI (reference sequence). CDR3 length: 14 residues. The ends were cut back, 5 bases at V and 8 bases at J, with 18 bases in the middle.

This sequence joins TRBV27 and TRBJ1-5; TRBD1 is a possible D gene (5 bases). V lost 8 bases and J 0 bases, leaving 20 bases between the germline ends. Per the germline V gene, CDR1 is MNHEY and CDR2 is SMNVEV (reference sequence). CDR3 length: 17 residues. The CDR3 loop reads CASSPRGDPLSNQPQHF. CDR3 bases: TGTGCCAGCTCGCCGCGGGGGGACCCCCTTAGCAATCAGCCCCAGCATTTT.

This sequence joins TRBV30 and TRBJ2-7; D may be TRBD1 (5 bases). Trimming took 6 bases from V and 2 from J, leaving 8 bases between them. CDR1 GTSNPN and CDR2 SVGIG come from the germline V gene (reference sequence). This CDR3 contains 11 residues. The CDR3 bases are TGTGCCTGCGACAGCACCTACGAGCAGTACTTC. Translating it yields CACDSTYEQYF.

This chain joins TRBV18 and TRBJ1-1; TRBD1 agrees at 7 bases. Unmatched junction bases numbered 5, after V lost 3 bases and J lost 4 bases. The CDR3 contains 14 residues. The V gene's germline CDR1 is KGHSH and CDR2 LQKENI. CDR3 DNA sequence: TGTGCCAGCTCACCCCAGGGGGGAGGCACTGAAGCTTTCTTT. Translated: CASSPQGGGTEAFF.

In its sample, this clone was seen a few times. The chain couples TRBV7-3 to TRBJ2-3; TRBD2 matches at 10 bases. The junction had 11 bases not matched to a gene; V was cut back by 4 bases and J by 4 bases. The CDR3 totals 17 residues. Germline V CDR1 and CDR2: SGHTA, FQGTGA. The CDR3 is CASSSWASGGSADTQYF. The CDR3 DNA follows: TGTGCCAGCAGCTCATGGGCTAGCGGGGGATCGGCAGATACGCAGTATTTT.

V usage is TRBV5-1 and J usage is TRBJ2-2; the match to TRBD1 covers 7 bases. The germline V gene has CDR1 SGHRS and CDR2 YFSETQ. Trimming cost V 3 bases and J 2 bases; bases outside gene matches: 4. The CDR3 consists of 15 residues. CDR3 bases: TGCGCCAGCAGCTCCGGGACAGTAAACACCGGGGAGCTGTTTTTT. Its translation is CASSSGTVNTGELFF.

The chain carries TRBV4-1 and TRBJ2-5, with no clear D. Germline CDR1 and CDR2: MGHRA and YSYEKL. Trimming pared 1 base from V and 4 bases from J, leaving 7 bases between. The CDR3 is 13 residues long. The CDR3 coding sequence is TGCGCCAGCAGCCAAGTCGTCCCAGAGACCCAGTACTTC. This gives the protein CASSQVVPETQYF.

The chain couples TRBV6-4 to TRBJ1-6; D ambiguous. In germline, CDR1 is MRHNA, CDR2 SNTAGT. V was clipped by 6 bases and J by 10 bases, with 13 bases between them. CDR3 size: 13 residues. CDR3 region: CASSETKSSPLHF. The CDR3 DNA reads as TGTGCCAGCAGCGAAACGAAGAGCTCACCCCTCCACTTT.

V gene TRBV12-5 combines with J gene TRBJ2-1; 7 bases fit TRBD1. After removal of 2 bases from V and 9 bases from J, the junction contained 7 bases not matched to a gene. Germline V gene data show CDR1 as LGHNT and CDR2 as FRNRAP. The CDR3 sequence is 14 residues long. This chain's CDR3 is CASGLNRGLGEQFF. CDR3 bases: TGTGCTAGTGGTTTGAACAGGGGATTAGGTGAGCAGTTCTTC.

The chain carries TRBV7-6 and TRBJ2-2; no firm D call. This CDR3 comprises 12 residues. Trimming shortened V by 7 bases and J by 4 bases, and 7 bases separated the two germline ends. The V gene's germline CDR1 is SGHVS and CDR2 FNYEAQ. The CDR3 here is CASTTVTGELFF. The CDR3 DNA sequence: TGTGCCAGCACCACGGTCACCGGGGAGCTGTTTTTT. Full variable domain (missing parts from reference TRBV7-6 and TRBJ2-2): GAGVSQSPRYKVTKRGQDVALRCDPISGHVSLYWYRQALGQGPEFLTYFNYEAQQDKSGLPNDRFSAERPEGSISTLTIQRTEQRDSAMYRCASTTVTGELFFGEGSRLTVL.

This clone was counted a single time. The CDR3 spells CASSPGEGPTYGYTF. The CDR3 nucleotides read TGTGCCAGCTCACCTGGGGAGGGGCCAACCTATGGCTACACCTTC. This rearrangement joins TRBV18 to TRBJ1-2; the D gene is possibly TRBD1 (5 bases). Trimming took off 3 bases at V and 4 bases at J, with 15 bases between the two ends. From germline, CDR1 is KGHSH and CDR2 LQKENI. This CDR3 is built from 15 residues.

The V and J genes are TRBV7-3 and TRBJ1-2, with a possible D match to TRBD1 (5 bases). Germline CDR1 reads SGHTA; CDR2 reads FQGTGA. The CDR3 length is 14 residues. Trimming removed 2 bases at V and 1 base at J, with 8 bases between. The CDR3 coding sequence is TGTGCCAGCAGCTTAGACGGGGGTAACTATGGCTACACCTTC. This gives the protein CASSLDGGNYGYTF.